The source of this TCR beta chain is a study of blood T cell repertoires in COVID-19. For the study at large: In each case, the material was cDNA or gDNA derived from T cells, B-cell-depleted T cells, or PBMCs.

The CDR3 contains 14 residues. The V and J ends lost 2 bases and 3 bases, in that order; junction bases with no gene match: 2. Germline CDR1 and CDR2: SGHNT and YYREEE (reference sequence). Original handling: Amplification of reference gene primers was used by the study to estimate nucleated cell counts. Measured with immunoSEQ multiplex PCR; TCRdb has only the in-frame clones, and not every one. The V and J calls and clone size come from that table; D and trimming were worked out from the DNA. Among some 23,000 clones listed, roughly 87% were seen once. V usage is TRBV5-4 and J usage is TRBJ1-1, with 9 nucleotides matching TRBD1. The TCR was taken from a human donor with active COVID-19. The donor label of this sample is uncertain. Sequencing input: peripheral blood. The CDR3 nucleotides read TGTGCCAGCAGCTTTGACAGGGGGGACACTGAAGCTTTCTTT. As protein: CASSFDRGDTEAFF. The whole variable domain, remainder taken from reference TRBV5-4 and TRBJ1-1, is ETGVTQSPTHLIKTRGQQVTLRCSSQSGHNTVSWYQQALGQGPQFIFQYYREEENGRGNFPPRFSGLQFPNYSSELNVNALELDDSALYLCASSFDRGDTEAFFGQGTRLTVV.